Listed below are T cell receptor beta chains from one sample, sequenced in a study of OX40 agonist ivuxolimab in advanced cancers. Sequencing used immunoSEQ multiplex PCR; TCRdb keeps in-frame clones, though not all of them. The table shows some 62,000 clones, with 80% to 95% occurring only once. Sequenced material: CD4+ or CD8+ T cells sorted from blood, taken in a trial of the OX40 agonist ivuxolimab. Receptor source: an adult with an advanced solid tumor such as melanoma, head and neck, liver or kidney cancer. Each CDR3 is given with its conserved first and last residue. D genes are given only for firm matches. Where a row states a size, it is once, few, many or the class of an expanded clone; other rows omit it.

j_call	clone_size	cdr3_length	v_call	d_call	cdr3_aa	cdr3_nt
TRBJ1-3	-	14	TRBV9	-	CASSVGAAGNTIYF	TGTGCCAGCAGCGTAGGGGCGGCCGGAAACACCATATATTTT
TRBJ1-1	-	12	TRBV2	TRBD1	CALGGQIGEAFF	TGTGCCTTAGGGGGCCAAATAGGAGAAGCTTTCTTT
TRBJ2-1	once	19	TRBV6-1	TRBD1	CASSEASAGGQGARNEQFF	TGTGCCAGCAGTGAAGCTTCCGCGGGGGGACAGGGGGCGCGGAATGAGCAGTTCTTC
TRBJ2-2	-	15	TRBV5-4	TRBD1	CASSLQGPSTGELFF	TGTGCCAGCAGCTTACAGGGGCCGAGTACCGGGGAGCTGTTTTTT
TRBJ1-6	-	13	TRBV19	-	CASSQGKNSPLHF	TGTGCCAGTAGTCAGGGTAAAAATTCACCCCTCCACTTT
TRBJ2-1	-	18	TRBV9	TRBD1	CASSVGPGQGKIYNEQFF	TGTGCCAGCAGCGTCGGCCCCGGACAGGGGAAAATCTACAATGAGCAGTTCTTC
TRBJ2-7	-	13	TRBV30	TRBD1	CAWSRTGFGEQYF	TGTGCCTGGAGTCGGACAGGTTTCGGCGAGCAGTACTTC
TRBJ2-1	once	11	TRBV6-1	-	CAVWSYNEQFF	TGTGCTGTATGGAGCTACAATGAGCAGTTCTTC
TRBJ2-4	-	12	TRBV7-9	-	CASSLGGPVVYF	TGTGCCAGCAGCTTAGGGGGTCCAGTTGTGTACTTC
TRBJ2-5	-	15	TRBV6-5	TRBD2	CASSYSGRGQETQYF	TGTGCCAGCAGTTACAGCGGGCGGGGGCAAGAGACCCAGTACTTC
TRBJ2-4	-	16	TRBV6-1	TRBD1	CASSDDRGEAKNIQYF	TGTGCCAGCAGTGATGACAGGGGAGAAGCCAAAAACATTCAGTACTTC
TRBJ2-5	-	14	TRBV5-4	TRBD2	CASSTPGGAETQYF	TGTGCCAGCAGCACCCCGGGGGGAGCGGAGACCCAGTACTTC
TRBJ1-5	-	13	TRBV6-5	-	CASSLTGNQPQHF	TGTGCCAGCAGCCTAACGGGGAATCAGCCCCAGCATTTT
TRBJ2-2	-	13	TRBV9	-	CASSPQPSGELFF	TGTGCCAGCAGCCCCCAGCCGAGCGGGGAGCTGTTTTTT
TRBJ2-5	-	13	TRBV5-6	-	CASSLGRKETQYF	TGTGCCAGCAGCTTGGGACGTAAAGAGACCCAGTACTTC
TRBJ2-5	few	15	TRBV18	-	CASLGAQGPGETQYF	TGTGCCAGTTTAGGAGCACAGGGCCCCGGAGAGACCCAGTACTTC
TRBJ2-7	-	15	TRBV9	TRBD1	CASSVGQGRSYEQYF	TGTGCCAGCAGCGTAGGACAGGGTCGGTCCTACGAGCAGTACTTC
TRBJ1-2	-	15	TRBV6-1	-	CASSLVYPGSYGYTF	TGTGCCAGCAGTCTCGTATATCCAGGGAGCTATGGCTACACCTTC
TRBJ1-1	-	15	TRBV5-4	-	CASSFNAGWNTEAFF	TGTGCCAGCAGCTTCAATGCGGGATGGAACACTGAAGCTTTCTTT
TRBJ2-7	-	14	TRBV6-5	TRBD1	CASSSGDRVNEQYF	TGTGCCAGCAGTTCGGGGGACAGGGTTAACGAGCAGTACTTC
TRBJ2-4	once	17	TRBV12-5	-	CASGLRVLGLAKNIQYF	TGTGCTAGTGGCCTGAGGGTTTTGGGTCTAGCCAAAAACATTCAGTACTTC
TRBJ2-7	-	14	TRBV6-1	-	CASSSVGWIYEQYF	TGTGCCAGCAGTTCCGTCGGTTGGATCTACGAGCAGTACTTC
TRBJ2-3	once	14	TRBV18	TRBD1	CASSLGTVTDTQYF	TGTGCCAGCTCTCTAGGGACAGTCACAGATACGCAGTATTTT
TRBJ2-5	-	15	TRBV6-6	TRBD1	CASSPRQGFQETQYF	TGTGCCAGCAGTCCAAGACAGGGCTTCCAAGAGACCCAGTACTTC
TRBJ2-2	-	15	TRBV7-9	-	CASSLAGGNTGELFF	TGTGCCAGCAGCTTAGCGGGAGGGAACACCGGGGAGCTGTTTTTT
TRBJ2-1	-	15	TRBV7-3	TRBD2	CASGKAGAAYNEQFF	TGTGCCAGCGGGAAAGCGGGAGCGGCCTACAATGAGCAGTTCTTC
TRBJ1-6	once	16	TRBV11-2	TRBD1	CASSLNPGQGHSPLHF	TGTGCCAGCAGCCTAAACCCGGGACAGGGGCATTCACCCCTCCACTTT
TRBJ2-2	once	15	TRBV7-8	-	CASSLSGGVTGELFF	TGTGCCAGCAGCTTAAGTGGCGGGGTAACCGGGGAGCTGTTTTTT
TRBJ1-2	once	13	TRBV19	TRBD1	CASSPRQGAGYTF	TGTGCCAGTAGTCCAAGACAGGGTGCTGGCTACACCTTC
TRBJ2-2	-	16	TRBV11-2	TRBD1	CASSLPTGGNTGELFF	TGTGCCAGCAGCTTACCAACAGGGGGCAACACCGGGGAGCTGTTTTTT
TRBJ2-3	-	14	TRBV5-1	-	CASSLASPQDTQYF	TGCGCCAGCAGCTTGGCTTCCCCACAAGATACGCAGTATTTT
TRBJ1-1	-	11	TRBV30	TRBD1	CAWRGTAEAFF	TGTGCCTGGAGGGGGACAGCTGAAGCTTTCTTT
TRBJ2-7	-	16	TRBV5-1	TRBD2	CASSLGRRLAGYEQYF	TGCGCCAGCAGCTTGGGTCGTAGACTAGCGGGATACGAGCAGTACTTC
TRBJ1-2	-	13	TRBV27	-	CASSYRANYGYTF	TGTGCCAGCAGTTACAGGGCTAACTATGGCTACACCTTC
TRBJ1-4	-	13	TRBV6-5	-	CASSEGQKEKLFF	TGTGCCAGCAGTGAGGGACAAAAGGAAAAACTGTTTTTT
TRBJ1-2	-	14	TRBV27	-	CASSSLGGGSGYTF	TGTGCCAGCAGTTCCCTCGGGGGGGGGAGTGGCTACACCTTC
TRBJ2-7	once	13	TRBV5-6	-	CASSLVLAPEQYF	TGTGCCAGCAGCTTGGTCCTAGCCCCCGAGCAGTACTTC
TRBJ2-3	-	12	TRBV9	-	CASSLATDTQYF	TGTGCCAGCAGTCTTGCCACAGATACGCAGTATTTT
TRBJ2-3	-	15	TRBV30	TRBD1	CAWSAGTGGSDTQYF	TGTGCCTGGAGTGCCGGGACAGGGGGTTCGGATACGCAGTATTTT